This TCR beta chain was recorded in a study of glioma-infiltrating T cells after dendritic cell vaccination. Specified time point: after dendritic cell vaccination, including at tumor progression/relapse. The assay was immunoSEQ multiplex PCR, and TCRdb's table has in-frame clones only and misses some. The sample records 65,000 or so clones, around nine tenths being singletons. The CDR3 sequence is 13 residues long. V lost 3 bases to trimming and J lost 7 bases, with 12 bases between them. Germline-derived CDR1 and CDR2 are SGHTA and FQGNSA. Sample: blood, taken after dendritic cell vaccination. The chain is built from TRBV7-2 and TRBJ1-1; D remains unclear. This clonotype was obtained from a human donor with glioblastoma. CDR3 protein: CASSLRISGEAFF. The CDR3 DNA sequence: TGTGCCAGCAGCTTGAGAATCAGCGGTGAAGCTTTCTTT.